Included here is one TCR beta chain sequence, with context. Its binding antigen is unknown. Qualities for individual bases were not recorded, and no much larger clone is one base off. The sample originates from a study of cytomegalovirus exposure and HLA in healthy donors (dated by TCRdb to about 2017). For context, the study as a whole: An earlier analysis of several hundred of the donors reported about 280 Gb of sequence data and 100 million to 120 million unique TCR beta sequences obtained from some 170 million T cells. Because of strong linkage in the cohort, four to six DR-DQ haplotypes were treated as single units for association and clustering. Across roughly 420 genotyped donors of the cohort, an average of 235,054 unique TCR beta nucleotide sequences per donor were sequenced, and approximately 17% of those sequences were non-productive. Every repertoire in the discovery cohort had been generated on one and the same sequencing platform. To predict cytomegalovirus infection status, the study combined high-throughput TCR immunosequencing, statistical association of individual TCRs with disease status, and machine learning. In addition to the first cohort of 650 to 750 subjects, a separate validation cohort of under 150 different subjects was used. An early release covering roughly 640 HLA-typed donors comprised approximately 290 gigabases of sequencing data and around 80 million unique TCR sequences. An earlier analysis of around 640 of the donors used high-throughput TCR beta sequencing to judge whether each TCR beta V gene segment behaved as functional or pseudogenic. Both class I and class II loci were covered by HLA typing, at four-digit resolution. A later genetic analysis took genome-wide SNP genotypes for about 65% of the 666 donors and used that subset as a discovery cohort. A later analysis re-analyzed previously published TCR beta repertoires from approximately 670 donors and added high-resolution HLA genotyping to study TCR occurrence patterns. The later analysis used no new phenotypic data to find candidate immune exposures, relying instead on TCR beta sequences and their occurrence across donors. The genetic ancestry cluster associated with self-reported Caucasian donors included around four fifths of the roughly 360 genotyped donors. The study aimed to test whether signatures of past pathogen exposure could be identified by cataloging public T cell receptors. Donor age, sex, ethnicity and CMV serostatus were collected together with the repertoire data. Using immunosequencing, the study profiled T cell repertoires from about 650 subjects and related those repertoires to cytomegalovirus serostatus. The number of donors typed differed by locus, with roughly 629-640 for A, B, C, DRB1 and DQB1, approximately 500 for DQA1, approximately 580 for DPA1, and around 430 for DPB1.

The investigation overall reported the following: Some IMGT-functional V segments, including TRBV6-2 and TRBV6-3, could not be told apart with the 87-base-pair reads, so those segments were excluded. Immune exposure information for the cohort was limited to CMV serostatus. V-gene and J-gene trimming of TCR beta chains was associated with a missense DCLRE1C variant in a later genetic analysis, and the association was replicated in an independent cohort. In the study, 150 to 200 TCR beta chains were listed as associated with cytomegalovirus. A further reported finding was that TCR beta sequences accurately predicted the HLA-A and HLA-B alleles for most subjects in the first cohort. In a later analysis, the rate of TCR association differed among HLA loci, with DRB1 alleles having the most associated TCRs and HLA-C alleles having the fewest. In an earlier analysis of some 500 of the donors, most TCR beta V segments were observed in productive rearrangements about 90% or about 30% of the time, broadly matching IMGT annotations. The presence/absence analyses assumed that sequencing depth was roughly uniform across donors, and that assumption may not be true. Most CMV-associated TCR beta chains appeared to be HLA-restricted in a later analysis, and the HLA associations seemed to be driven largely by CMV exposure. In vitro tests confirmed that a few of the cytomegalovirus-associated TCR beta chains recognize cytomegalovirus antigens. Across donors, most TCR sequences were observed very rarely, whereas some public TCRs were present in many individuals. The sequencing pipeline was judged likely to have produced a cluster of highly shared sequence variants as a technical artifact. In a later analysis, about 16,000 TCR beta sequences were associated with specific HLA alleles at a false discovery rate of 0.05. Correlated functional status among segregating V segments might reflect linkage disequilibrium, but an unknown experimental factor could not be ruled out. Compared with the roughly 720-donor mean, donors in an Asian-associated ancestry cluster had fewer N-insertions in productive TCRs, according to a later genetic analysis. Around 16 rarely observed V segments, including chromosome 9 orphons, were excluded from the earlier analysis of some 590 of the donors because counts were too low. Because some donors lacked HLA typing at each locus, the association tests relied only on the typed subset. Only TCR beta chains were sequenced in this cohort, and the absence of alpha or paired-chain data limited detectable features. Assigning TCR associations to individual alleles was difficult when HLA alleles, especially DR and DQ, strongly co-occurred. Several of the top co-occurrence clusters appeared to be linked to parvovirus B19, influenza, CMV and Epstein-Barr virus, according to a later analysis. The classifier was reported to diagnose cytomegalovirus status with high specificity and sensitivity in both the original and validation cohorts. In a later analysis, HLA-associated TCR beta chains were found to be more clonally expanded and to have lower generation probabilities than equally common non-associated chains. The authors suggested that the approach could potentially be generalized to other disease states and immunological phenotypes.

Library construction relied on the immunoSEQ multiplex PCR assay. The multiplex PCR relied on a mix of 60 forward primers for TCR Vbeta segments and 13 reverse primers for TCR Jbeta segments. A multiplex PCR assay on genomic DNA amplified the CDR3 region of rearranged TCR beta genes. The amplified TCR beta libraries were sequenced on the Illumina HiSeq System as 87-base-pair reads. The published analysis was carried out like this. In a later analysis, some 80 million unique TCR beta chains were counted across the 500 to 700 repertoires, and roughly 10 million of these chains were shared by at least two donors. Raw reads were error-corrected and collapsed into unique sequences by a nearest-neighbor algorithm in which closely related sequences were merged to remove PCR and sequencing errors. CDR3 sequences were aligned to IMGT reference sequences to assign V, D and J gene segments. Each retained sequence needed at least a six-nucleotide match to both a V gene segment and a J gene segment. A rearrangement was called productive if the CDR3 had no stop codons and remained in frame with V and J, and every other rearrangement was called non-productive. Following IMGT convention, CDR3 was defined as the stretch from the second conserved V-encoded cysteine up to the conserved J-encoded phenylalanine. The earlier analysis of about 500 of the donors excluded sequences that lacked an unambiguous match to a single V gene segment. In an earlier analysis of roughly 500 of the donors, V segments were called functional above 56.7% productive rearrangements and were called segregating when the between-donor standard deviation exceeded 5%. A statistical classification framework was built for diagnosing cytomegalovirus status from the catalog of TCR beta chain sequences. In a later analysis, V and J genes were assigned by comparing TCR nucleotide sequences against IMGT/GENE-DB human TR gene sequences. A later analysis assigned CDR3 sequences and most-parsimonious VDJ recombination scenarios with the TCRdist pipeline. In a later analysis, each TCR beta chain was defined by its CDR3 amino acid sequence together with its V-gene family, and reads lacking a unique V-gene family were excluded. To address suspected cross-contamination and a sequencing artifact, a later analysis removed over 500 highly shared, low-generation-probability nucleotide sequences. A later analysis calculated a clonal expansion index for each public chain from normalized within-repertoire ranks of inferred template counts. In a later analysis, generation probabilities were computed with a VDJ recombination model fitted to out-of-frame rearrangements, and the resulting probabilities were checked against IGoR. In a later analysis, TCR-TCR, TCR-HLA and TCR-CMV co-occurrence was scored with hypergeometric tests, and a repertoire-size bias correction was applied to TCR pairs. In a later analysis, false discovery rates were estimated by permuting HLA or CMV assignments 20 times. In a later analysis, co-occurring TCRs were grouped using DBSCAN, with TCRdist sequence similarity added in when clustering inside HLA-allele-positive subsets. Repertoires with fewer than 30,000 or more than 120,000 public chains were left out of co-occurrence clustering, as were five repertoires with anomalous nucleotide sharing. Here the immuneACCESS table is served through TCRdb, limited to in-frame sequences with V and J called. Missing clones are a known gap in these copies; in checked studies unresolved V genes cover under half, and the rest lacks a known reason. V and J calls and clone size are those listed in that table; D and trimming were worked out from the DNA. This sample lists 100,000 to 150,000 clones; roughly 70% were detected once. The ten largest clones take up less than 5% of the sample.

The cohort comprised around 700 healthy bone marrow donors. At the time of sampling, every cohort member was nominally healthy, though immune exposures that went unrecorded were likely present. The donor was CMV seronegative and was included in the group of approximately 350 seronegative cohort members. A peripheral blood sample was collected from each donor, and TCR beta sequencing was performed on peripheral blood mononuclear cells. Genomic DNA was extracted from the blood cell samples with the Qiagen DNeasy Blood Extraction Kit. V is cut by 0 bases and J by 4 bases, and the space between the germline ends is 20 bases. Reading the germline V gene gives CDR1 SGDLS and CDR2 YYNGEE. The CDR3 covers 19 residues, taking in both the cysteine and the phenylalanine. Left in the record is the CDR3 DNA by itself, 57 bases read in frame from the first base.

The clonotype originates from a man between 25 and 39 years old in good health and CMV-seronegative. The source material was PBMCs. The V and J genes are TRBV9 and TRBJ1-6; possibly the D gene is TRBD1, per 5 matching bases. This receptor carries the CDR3 CASSVEESQDSSYNSPLHF. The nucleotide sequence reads TGTGCCAGCAGCGTAGAAGAATCCCAAGACAGCTCATATAATTCACCCCTCCACTTT.